The 29 T cell receptor beta chains in this list originate from one sample, sequenced in a study of blood T cell repertoires in COVID-19 (dated by TCRdb to 2020 to 2021). The library was made by the immunoSEQ multiplex PCR assay. TCRdb limited this immuneACCESS table to in-frame rearrangements with V and J called. A share of clones is missing; checked studies link under half to unresolved V genes, and the rest is unexplained. This sample gives over 100,000 clones in total; 85% of them show up just once. The top ten constitute around 9.9% of the sample. Sequencing was performed on peripheral blood. The receptors derive from a man older than 75 with acute or convalescent COVID-19.

The chain is built from TRBV30 and TRBJ1-1; perhaps TRBD1 as D (5 bases). Trimming stripped 4 bases from V and 6 bases from J, with 18 bases between. CDR1 is GTSNPN, CDR2 SVGIG, per germline (reference sequence). The CDR3 consists of 14 residues. As DNA, the CDR3 is TGTGCCTGGAAGGTAGCTACAGGAATGTCTGAAGCTTTCTTT. Amino acid sequence: CAWKVATGMSEAFF.

This sequence joins TRBV5-1 and TRBJ2-2, with 8 bases matching TRBD2. The CDR3 consists of 13 residues. The V gene end was trimmed by 4 bases and the J gene end by 5 bases; junction bases not matched to a gene: 1. Looked up from germline, CDR1 is SGHRS and CDR2 is YFSETQ. Here the CDR3 DNA reads TGCGCCAGCAGCCCGGGAGGGACCGGGGAGCTGTTTTTT. Amino acid sequence: CASSPGGTGELFF.

For the CDR3, the DNA is TGTGCCAGCAGTGCGACAGGATCCTCTATTGGGCAGTACTTC. It encodes CASSATGSSIGQYF. The gene calls are TRBV11-2 and TRBJ2-7, with D perhaps TRBD1 (6 bases). Trimming took 6 bases from V and 9 from J, leaving 21 bases between them. The CDR3 is 14 amino acids. Germline V gene data show CDR1 as SGHAT and CDR2 as FQNNGV.

This clone came up once. The chain has TRBV18 and TRBJ1-2; TRBD1 is a possible D gene (5 bases). V lost 0 bases and J 1 base, leaving 12 bases between the germline ends. Germline CDR1 and CDR2: KGHSH and LQKENI. The CDR3 covers 16 residues. CDR3 coding DNA: TGTGCCAGCTCACCACCGGATCCGCAGGGTAACTATGGCTACACCTTC. Amino acid sequence: CASSPPDPQGNYGYTF.

The chain carries TRBV29-1 and TRBJ1-1; 8 bases map to TRBD1. CDR1 SQVTM and CDR2 ANQGSEA come from the germline V gene. Germline trimming cut 0 bases from V and 4 bases from J; bases unmatched to any gene: 4. The CDR3 has 14 amino acids. DNA for the CDR3: TGCAGCGTTGAAGACAGGGGGCTTAGCACTGAAGCTTTCTTT. This sequence encodes CSVEDRGLSTEAFF.

The gene calls are TRBV3-1 (or the pseudogene TRBV3-2) and TRBJ1-2, with D unclear. Trimming took 0 bases from V and 7 from J, leaving 15 bases between them. The CDR3 loop spans 15 amino acids. Germline values: CDR1 LGHDT, CDR2 YNNKEL (reference sequence). The CDR3 here is CASSQDRVWEGGYTF. The CDR3 nucleotides read TGTGCCAGCAGCCAAGATCGAGTGTGGGAGGGTGGCTACACCTTC.

The genes are TRBV5-1 and TRBJ2-3, with D unclear. Germline loops: CDR1 SGHRS, CDR2 YFSETQ. The V end was cut by 0 bases, the J end by 2 bases, with 7 bases between. The CDR3 length is 14 residues. In nucleotides, the CDR3 is TGCGCCAGCAGCTTGGGGCACAACACAGATACGCAGTATTTT. The encoded protein is CASSLGHNTDTQYF.

Written as DNA, the CDR3 is TGTGCCAGCAGCCGTGGACTAGCCGCGAACACCGGGGAGCTGTTTTTT. It encodes CASSRGLAANTGELFF. The V and J genes are TRBV3-1 (or the pseudogene TRBV3-2) and TRBJ2-2, with 8 bases identical to TRBD2. This CDR3 is 16 amino acids long. Germline CDR1 reads LGHDT; CDR2 reads YNNKEL (reference sequence). Trimming cost V 4 bases and J 0 bases; bases outside gene matches: 4.

The chain is built from TRBV2 and TRBJ2-1; 10 bases map to TRBD2. CDR1 SNHLY and CDR2 FYNNEI come from the germline V gene. The CDR3 loop spans 21 amino acids. V shed 2 bases and J 0 bases; nucleotides not matched to a gene: 16. In DNA form, the CDR3 reads TGTGCCAGCAGTGAATATAACTGGGCTAGCGGGGGCCCGAGCTCCTACAATGAGCAGTTCTTC. This encodes CASSEYNWASGGPSSYNEQFF.

The chain employs TRBV24-1 and TRBJ2-3; D is unclear. The germline V and J ends were trimmed by 0 bases and 0 bases, with 12 bases remaining between them. This CDR3 region has 17 residues. CDR1 and CDR2 from the germline V gene are KGHDR and SFDVKD. CDR3 in amino acids: CATSDLLALASTDTQYF. CDR3 coding DNA: TGTGCCACCAGTGATTTGCTGGCGTTAGCTAGCACAGATACGCAGTATTTT.

The chain has TRBV3-1 (or the pseudogene TRBV3-2) and TRBJ1-4; D may be TRBD1 (5 bases). V was shortened by 4 bases and J by 8 bases, with 14 bases between the two germline ends. CDR1 LGHDT and CDR2 YNNKEL come from the germline V gene (reference sequence). The CDR3 is 14 residues long. The CDR3, as DNA: TGTGCCAGCAGCCGGGCAGGGAGGGACGAAAAACTGTTTTTT. Amino acids: CASSRAGRDEKLFF.

J is TRBJ2-2 and V is TRBV28; 8 bases are shared with TRBD1. Germline V gene lookup returns CDR1 MDHEN and CDR2 SYDVKM. V dropped 3 bases and J dropped 5; count of bases not matched to a gene: 11. The CDR3 consists of 17 residues. The chain's CDR3 is CASSLVRQGLGTGELFF. The CDR3 DNA reads TGTGCCAGCAGTTTGGTTCGACAGGGGTTGGGGACCGGGGAGCTGTTTTTT.

This clone appeared a few times. The chain joins TRBV5-1 to TRBJ2-1; 7 bases are a match to TRBD1. V lost 4 bases, J lost 0 bases, and 4 bases stayed unmatched. Germline V gene sequence: CDR1 SGHRS, CDR2 YFSETQ. This CDR3 contains 15 residues. The CDR3, as DNA: TGCGCCAGCAGCCGAGGGGGCTACTCCTACAATGAGCAGTTCTTC. Protein: CASSRGGYSYNEQFF.

The rearrangement links TRBV7-8 to TRBJ1-4; perhaps TRBD1 as D (5 bases). The CDR3 has 15 amino acids. Trimming removed 2 bases from V and 4 bases from J, with 11 bases in between. The germline V gene encodes CDR1 SGHVS and CDR2 FQNEAQ. CDR3 nucleotides: TGTGCCAGCAGCTTATCCACAGGAGATAATGAAAAACTGTTTTTT. Translating gives CASSLSTGDNEKLFF.

J is TRBJ1-5 and V is TRBV3-1 (or the pseudogene TRBV3-2), with D perhaps matching TRBD1 (5 bases). Germline V gives CDR1 LGHDT, CDR2 YNNKEL (reference sequence). The CDR3 contains 15 residues. Trimming stripped 4 bases from V and 4 bases from J, with 14 bases between. CDR3 residues: CASSPTAGRNQPQHF. The DNA of the CDR3 is TGTGCCAGCAGCCCAACTGCGGGGCGAAATCAGCCCCAGCATTTT.

V and J are TRBV11-2 and TRBJ2-1; 12 bases match TRBD2. The V gene end was trimmed by 7 bases and the J gene end by 8 bases; junction bases not matched to a gene: 12. There are 16 residues in the CDR3. Germline lookup yields CDR1 SGHAT and CDR2 FQNNGV. CDR3 sequence: CASTITPLAGGHEQFF. The DNA for the CDR3 is TGTGCCAGCACCATAACCCCCCTAGCGGGGGGGCATGAGCAGTTCTTC. Variable domain in full (rest from reference TRBV11-2 and TRBJ2-1): EAGVAQSPRYKIIEKRQSVAFWCNPISGHATLYWYQQILGQGPKLLIQFQNNGVVDDSQLPKDRFSAERLKGVDSTLKIQPAKLEDSAVYLCASTITPLAGGHEQFFGPGTRLTVL.

The genes are TRBV11-2 and TRBJ2-2; 7 nucleotides match TRBD1. CDR3 size: 15 residues. Germline V gene sequence: CDR1 SGHAT, CDR2 FQNNGV. V was pared by 3 bases and J by 3 bases, with 4 bases of the junction left unmatched. The chain's CDR3 is CASSFGDSYTGELFF. CDR3 nucleotide sequence: TGTGCCAGCAGCTTTGGGGACAGCTACACCGGGGAGCTGTTTTTT.

The V gene is TRBV19, the J gene TRBJ1-1, with D hard to call. This CDR3 region has 13 residues. Trimming pared 2 bases from V and 1 base from J, leaving 5 bases between. The germline V gene encodes CDR1 LNHDA and CDR2 SQIVND (reference sequence). CDR3 loop: CASSIPGNTEAFF. The CDR3 region has the DNA TGTGCCAGTAGTATACCAGGGAACACTGAAGCTTTCTTT.

The chain carries TRBV7-8 and TRBJ2-1, with D possibly TRBD2 on 6 matching bases. V lost 5 bases to trimming and J lost 6 bases, with 17 bases between them. This CDR3 contains 15 residues. Per germline, CDR1 SGHVS and CDR2 FQNEAQ. CDR3 loop: CASSPLRDWSNEQFF. In nucleotides, the CDR3 is TGTGCCAGCAGCCCACTCCGGGACTGGAGCAATGAGCAGTTCTTC.

The CDR3 DNA is TGTGCCAGCAGTGCCCAGGGTCTCACTAATGAAAAACTGTTTTTT. This sequence encodes CASSAQGLTNEKLFF. The chain carries TRBV28 and TRBJ1-4, with a tentative D call TRBD1 (5 bases). This CDR3 has 15 amino acids. Germline loops: CDR1 MDHEN, CDR2 SYDVKM. V was cut by 5 bases and J by 2 bases, with 12 bases left in between.

V gene TRBV19 combines with J gene TRBJ1-2; D is uncertain. The germline V gene encodes CDR1 LNHDA and CDR2 SQIVND (reference sequence). CDR3 size: 14 residues. V was pared by 4 bases and J by 4 bases, with 13 bases between. CDR3 amino acids: CASSTPESGYGYTF. In DNA, the CDR3 is TGTGCCAGTAGTACCCCGGAGTCTGGCTATGGCTACACCTTC.

The sample holds many counts of this clone. The rearrangement uses TRBV23-1 and TRBJ2-2; tentatively, D is TRBD1 (7 bases). TRBV23-1 is designated an ORF whose function remains uncertain. This CDR3 spans 17 amino acids. With 4 bases removed from V and 4 bases from J, the gap between germline ends came to 19 bases. CDR3 residues: CASSPATGRRGTGELFF. The CDR3 DNA reads TGCGCCAGCAGTCCTGCGACAGGGAGGCGCGGCACCGGGGAGCTGTTTTTT.

This clone was detected only a few times. The chain employs TRBV7-9 and TRBJ1-4; tentatively, D is TRBD1 (5 bases). The germline V gene has CDR1 SEHNR and CDR2 FQNEAQ (reference sequence). The CDR3 runs to 15 residues. The V gene lost 2 bases and the J gene lost 5 bases, with 12 bases spanning the gap. The CDR3 sequence is CASSLRAGGNEKLFF. CDR3 coding DNA: TGTGCCAGCAGCTTAAGGGCTGGGGGGAATGAAAAACTGTTTTTT.

The chain uses TRBV6-5 and TRBJ2-7, with TRBD2 identical over 9 bases. CDR1 is MNHEY, CDR2 SVGAGI, per germline. V dropped 6 bases and J dropped 0; count of bases not matched to a gene: 6. CDR3 length: 15 residues. CDR3: CASSQGLALSYEQYF. For the CDR3, the DNA is TGTGCCAGCAGCCAGGGACTAGCTCTCTCCTACGAGCAGTACTTC.

The CDR3 protein is CASSRGEGWYTEAFF. CDR3 in DNA: TGTGCCAGCAGCCGAGGGGAGGGGTGGTACACTGAAGCTTTCTTT. The chain joins TRBV5-5 to TRBJ1-1, with a tentative D call TRBD1 (5 bases). CDR3 length equals 15 residues. Trimming removed 4 bases from V and 3 bases from J, with 16 bases in between. Germline assignment: CDR1 SGHKS and CDR2 YYEKEE (reference sequence).

J is TRBJ2-1 and V is TRBV7-2, with 7 bases identical to TRBD1. The CDR3 sequence is 15 residues long. The germline V gene encodes CDR1 SGHTA and CDR2 FQGNSA. V was clipped by 3 bases and J by 2 bases; unmatched bases: 4. CDR3 region: CASSFRQGAYNEQFF. CDR3 coding DNA: TGTGCCAGCAGCTTTCGACAGGGTGCCTACAATGAGCAGTTCTTC.

The chain recombines TRBV5-1 with TRBJ1-5, with D tentatively TRBD1 (5 bases). Germline CDR1 reads SGHRS; CDR2 reads YFSETQ. Between the trimmed V and J ends, which lost 5 bases and 2 bases, there was a span of 14 bases. This CDR3 region has 15 residues. In DNA form, the CDR3 reads TGCGCCAGCAGAACCGACCCGGGGGGCAATCAGCCCCAGCATTTT. Its translation: CASRTDPGGNQPQHF.

J is TRBJ1-4 and V is TRBV27; D gene uncertain. This CDR3 is built from 14 residues. Germline V CDR1 and CDR2: MNHEY, SMNVEV (reference sequence). The V gene lost 3 bases and the J gene lost 8 bases, with 13 bases spanning the gap. Here the CDR3 reads CASSFLRAREKLFF. The CDR3 coding sequence is TGTGCCAGCAGTTTTCTCCGCGCCCGCGAAAAACTGTTTTTT.

The chain has TRBV5-4 and TRBJ2-1, with 8 bases aligning to TRBD1. CDR1 and CDR2 from the germline V gene are SGHNT and YYREEE (reference sequence). J gave up 7 bases and V 1 base, and 7 bases lay outside the gene matches. This CDR3 contains 15 residues. The CDR3 reads CASSLPGGNGNEQFF. The CDR3 DNA follows: TGTGCCAGCAGCTTGCCAGGGGGCAACGGGAATGAGCAGTTCTTC.